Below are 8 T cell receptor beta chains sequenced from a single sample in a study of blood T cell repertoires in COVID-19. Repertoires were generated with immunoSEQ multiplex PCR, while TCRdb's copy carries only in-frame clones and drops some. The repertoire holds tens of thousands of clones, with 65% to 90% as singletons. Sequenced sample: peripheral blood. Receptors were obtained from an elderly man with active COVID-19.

CDR3: CASSFPSTGVGYTF. In DNA, the CDR3 is TGTGCCAGCAGTTTCCCTTCGACAGGGGTCGGCTACACCTTC. J is TRBJ1-2 and V is TRBV28; 8 bases are shared with TRBD1. Trimming cost V 3 bases and J 8 bases; bases outside gene matches: 8. This CDR3 comprises 14 residues. The germline CDR1 and CDR2 sequences are MDHEN and SYDVKM.

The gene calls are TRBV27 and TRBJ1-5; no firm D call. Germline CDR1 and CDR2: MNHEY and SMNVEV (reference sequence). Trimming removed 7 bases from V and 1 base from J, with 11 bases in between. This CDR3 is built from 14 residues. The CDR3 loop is CASNPRNSNQPQHF. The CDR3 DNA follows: TGTGCCAGCAATCCCAGGAACAGCAATCAGCCCCAGCATTTT.

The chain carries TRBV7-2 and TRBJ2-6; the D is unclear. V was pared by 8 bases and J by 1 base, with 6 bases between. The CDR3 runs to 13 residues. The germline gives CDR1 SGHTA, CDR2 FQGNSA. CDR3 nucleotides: TGTGCCAGCCTTCGGTCTGGGGCCAACGTCCTGACTTTC. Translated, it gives CASLRSGANVLTF.

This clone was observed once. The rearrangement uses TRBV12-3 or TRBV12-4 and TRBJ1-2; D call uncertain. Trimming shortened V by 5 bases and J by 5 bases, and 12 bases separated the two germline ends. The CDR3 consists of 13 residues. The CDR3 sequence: CASSPTAGYGYTF. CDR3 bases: TGTGCCAGCAGTCCCACCGCCGGGTATGGCTACACCTTC.

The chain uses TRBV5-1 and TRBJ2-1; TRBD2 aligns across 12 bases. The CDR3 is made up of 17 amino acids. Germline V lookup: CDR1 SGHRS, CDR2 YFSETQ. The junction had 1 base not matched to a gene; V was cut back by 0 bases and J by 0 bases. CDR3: CASSLGTSGASYNEQFF. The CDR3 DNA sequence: TGCGCCAGCAGCTTGGGGACTAGCGGGGCCTCCTACAATGAGCAGTTCTTC. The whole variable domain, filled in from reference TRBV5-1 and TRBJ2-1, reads KAGVTQTPRYLIKTRGQQVTLSCSPISGHRSVSWYQQTPGQGLQFLFEYFSETQRNKGNFPGRFSGRQFSNSRSEMNVSTLELGDSALYLCASSLGTSGASYNEQFFGPGTRLTVL.

CDR3 loop: CASSRQGDWGNTEAFF. In nucleotides, the CDR3 is TGTGCCAGCAGTCGTCAGGGGGACTGGGGTAACACTGAAGCTTTCTTT. This sequence joins TRBV3-1 (or the pseudogene TRBV3-2) and TRBJ1-1; 7 positions match TRBD1. V lost 6 bases, J lost 2 bases, and 12 bases stayed unmatched. The CDR3 extends over 16 amino acids. Germline V gene lookup returns CDR1 LGHDT and CDR2 YNNKEL (reference sequence).

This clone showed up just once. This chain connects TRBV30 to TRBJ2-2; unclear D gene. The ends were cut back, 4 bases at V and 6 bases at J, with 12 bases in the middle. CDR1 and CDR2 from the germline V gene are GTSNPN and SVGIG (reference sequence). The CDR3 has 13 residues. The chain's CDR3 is CAWTIRIAGELFF. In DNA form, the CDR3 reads TGTGCCTGGACCATCAGGATTGCCGGGGAGCTGTTTTTT.

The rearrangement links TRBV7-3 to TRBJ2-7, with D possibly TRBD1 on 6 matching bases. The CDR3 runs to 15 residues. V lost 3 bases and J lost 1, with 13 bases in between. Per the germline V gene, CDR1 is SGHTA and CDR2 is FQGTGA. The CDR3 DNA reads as TGTGCCAGCAGCTTGGGTCCAGGGGAGTCCTACGAGCAGTACTTC. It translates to CASSLGPGESYEQYF.